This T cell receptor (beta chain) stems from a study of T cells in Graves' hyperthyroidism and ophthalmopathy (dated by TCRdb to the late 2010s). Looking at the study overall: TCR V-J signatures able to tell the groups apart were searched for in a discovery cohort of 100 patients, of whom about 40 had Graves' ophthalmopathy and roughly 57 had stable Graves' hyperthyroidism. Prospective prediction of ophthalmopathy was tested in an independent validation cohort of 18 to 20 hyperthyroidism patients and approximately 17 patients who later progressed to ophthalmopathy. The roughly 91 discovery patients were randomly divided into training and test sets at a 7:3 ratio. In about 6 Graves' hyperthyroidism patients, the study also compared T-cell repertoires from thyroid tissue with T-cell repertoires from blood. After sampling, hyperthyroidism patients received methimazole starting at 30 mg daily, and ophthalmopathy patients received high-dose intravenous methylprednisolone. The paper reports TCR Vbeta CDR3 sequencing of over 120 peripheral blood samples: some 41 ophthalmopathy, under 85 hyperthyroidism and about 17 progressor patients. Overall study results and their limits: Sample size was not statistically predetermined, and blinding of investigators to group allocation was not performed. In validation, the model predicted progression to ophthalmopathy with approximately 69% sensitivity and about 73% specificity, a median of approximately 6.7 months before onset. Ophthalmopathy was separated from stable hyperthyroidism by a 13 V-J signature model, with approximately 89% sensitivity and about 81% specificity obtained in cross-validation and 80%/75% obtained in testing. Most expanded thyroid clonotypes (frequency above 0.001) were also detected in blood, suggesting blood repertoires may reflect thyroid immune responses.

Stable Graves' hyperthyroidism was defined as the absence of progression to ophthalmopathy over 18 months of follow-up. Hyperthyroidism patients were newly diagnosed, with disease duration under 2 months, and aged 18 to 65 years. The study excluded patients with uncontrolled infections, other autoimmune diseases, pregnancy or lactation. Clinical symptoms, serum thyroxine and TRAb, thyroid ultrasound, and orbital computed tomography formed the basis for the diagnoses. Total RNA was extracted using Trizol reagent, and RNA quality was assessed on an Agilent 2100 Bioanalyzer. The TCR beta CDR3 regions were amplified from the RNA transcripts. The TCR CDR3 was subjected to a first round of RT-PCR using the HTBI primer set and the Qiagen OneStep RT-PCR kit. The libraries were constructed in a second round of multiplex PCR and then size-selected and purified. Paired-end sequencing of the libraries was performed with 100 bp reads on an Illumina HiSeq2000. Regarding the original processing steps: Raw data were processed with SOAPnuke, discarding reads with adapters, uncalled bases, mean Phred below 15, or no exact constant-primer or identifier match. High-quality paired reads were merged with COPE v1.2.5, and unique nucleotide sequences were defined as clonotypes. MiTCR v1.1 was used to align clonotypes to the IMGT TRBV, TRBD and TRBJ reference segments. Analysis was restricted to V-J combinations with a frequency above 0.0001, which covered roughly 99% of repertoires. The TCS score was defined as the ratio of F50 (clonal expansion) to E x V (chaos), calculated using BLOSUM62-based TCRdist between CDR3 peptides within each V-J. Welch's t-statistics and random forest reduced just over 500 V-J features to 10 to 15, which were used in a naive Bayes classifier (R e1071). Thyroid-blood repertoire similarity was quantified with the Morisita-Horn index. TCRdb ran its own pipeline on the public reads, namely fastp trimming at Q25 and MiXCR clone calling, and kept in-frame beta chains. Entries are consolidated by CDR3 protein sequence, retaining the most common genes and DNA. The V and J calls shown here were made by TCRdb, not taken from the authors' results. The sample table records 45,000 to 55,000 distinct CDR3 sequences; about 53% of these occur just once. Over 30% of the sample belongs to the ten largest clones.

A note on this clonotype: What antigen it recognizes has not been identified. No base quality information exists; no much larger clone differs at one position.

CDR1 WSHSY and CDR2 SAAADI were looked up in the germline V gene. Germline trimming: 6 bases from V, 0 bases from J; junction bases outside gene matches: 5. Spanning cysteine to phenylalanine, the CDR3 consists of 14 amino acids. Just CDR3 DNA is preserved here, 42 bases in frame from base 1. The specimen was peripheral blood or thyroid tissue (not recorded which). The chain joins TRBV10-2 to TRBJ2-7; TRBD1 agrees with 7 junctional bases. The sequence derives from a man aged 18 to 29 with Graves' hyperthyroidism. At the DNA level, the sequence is TGCGCCAGCAGCCGGGACAGCATCTCCTACGAGCAGTACTTC. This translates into CASSRDSISYEQYF.